This TCR beta chain was identified in a study of blood T cell repertoires in COVID-19. Study as a whole: COVID-19 samples, acute and convalescent, were from the United States, Italy and Spain. Sources were T cells, B-cell-depleted T cells, or PBMCs; the material itself was cDNA or gDNA.

The CDR3 runs to 13 residues. V was clipped by 7 bases and J by 6 bases, with 12 bases between them. Original processing notes: Quantification of nucleated cells was approximated via reference gene primer amplification. TCRdb's table, derived via immunoSEQ multiplex PCR, lists solely in-frame clones and lacks some. V, J and clone size derive from that table, while D and trimming were established from the DNA sequence. The table lists 130,000 to 150,000 clones, 81% of them singletons. Source material: peripheral blood. This rearrangement joins TRBV12-3 or TRBV12-4 to TRBJ2-2, with TRBD2 as a possible D gene (5 bases). This sequence was found in a human donor with acute or convalescent COVID-19. The donor label of this sample is uncertain. CDR3 bases: TGTGCCAGCACGTCATACGGGGCCGGGGAGCTGTTTTTT. It encodes CASTSYGAGELFF.